The entry below describes one TCR beta chain. Antigen: not known. This specimen comes from a study of graft-versus-host responses after intestinal transplantation. Background on the study: Grafts that recipients had were multivisceral, liver-intestinal, or isolated intestinal transplants. Once they had received anti-thymocyte globulin induction, all recipients took tacrolimus and steroids for 2 to 4 years. Study-wide findings and caveats: Allografts of one patient group, those with graft-donor T cell macrochimerism, had high graft-versus-host to host-versus-graft clonal ratios. Ileal or blood samples showed some GvH clones first, and such clones were also found in recipient marrow.

Clones were read by immunoSEQ multiplex PCR, and TCRdb kept only the in-frame ones, dropping some. The sample has about 39,000 clones; over 90% are singletons. The V gene end was trimmed by 4 bases and the J gene end by 2 bases; junction bases not matched to a gene: 6. CDR3 length: 16 residues. Germline V gene data show CDR1 as SNHLY and CDR2 as FYNNEI. The chain recombines TRBV2 with TRBJ2-1; 9 bases align to TRBD2. Sequenced here: unstimulated CD8+ T cells sorted from spleen or lymph node cells, sampled before transplant. The origin of this receptor is a human donor who was the organ donor for an intestinal transplant. DNA for the CDR3: TGTGCCAGCAGTGGGACTAGCGTACTACCCTACAATGAGCAGTTCTTC. Its protein is CASSGTSVLPYNEQFF.